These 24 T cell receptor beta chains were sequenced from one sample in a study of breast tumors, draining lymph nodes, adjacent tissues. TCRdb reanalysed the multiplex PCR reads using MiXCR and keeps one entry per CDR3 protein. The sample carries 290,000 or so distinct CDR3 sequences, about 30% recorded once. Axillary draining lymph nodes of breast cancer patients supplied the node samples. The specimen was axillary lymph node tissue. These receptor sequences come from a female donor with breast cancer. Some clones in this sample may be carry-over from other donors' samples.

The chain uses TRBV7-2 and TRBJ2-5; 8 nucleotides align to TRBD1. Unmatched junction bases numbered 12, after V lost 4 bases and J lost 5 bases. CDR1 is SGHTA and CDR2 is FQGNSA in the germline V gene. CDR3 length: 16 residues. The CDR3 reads CASSSYRGVTGETQYF. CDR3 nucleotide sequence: TGTGCCAGCAGCTCGTACAGGGGGGTCACCGGGGAGACCCAGTACTTC. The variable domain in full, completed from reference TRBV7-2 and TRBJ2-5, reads GAGVSQSPSNKVTEKGKDVELRCDPISGHTALYWYRQSLGQGLEFLIYFQGNSAPDKSGLPSDRFSAERTGGSVSTLTIQRTQQEDSAVYLCASSSYRGVTGETQYFGPGTRLLVL.

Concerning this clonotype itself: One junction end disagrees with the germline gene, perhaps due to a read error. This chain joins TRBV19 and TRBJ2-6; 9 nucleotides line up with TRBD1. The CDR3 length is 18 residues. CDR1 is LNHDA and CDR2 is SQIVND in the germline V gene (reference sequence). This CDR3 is CASNTTGTGKSGANVPTF. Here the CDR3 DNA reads TGTGCCAGTAATACCACCGGGACAGGGAAATCTGGGGCCAACGTCCCGACTTTC.

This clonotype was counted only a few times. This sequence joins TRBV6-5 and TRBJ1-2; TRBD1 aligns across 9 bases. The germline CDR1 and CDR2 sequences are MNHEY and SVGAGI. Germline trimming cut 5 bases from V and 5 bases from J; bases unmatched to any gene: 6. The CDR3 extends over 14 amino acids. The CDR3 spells CASSPPGTGYGYTF. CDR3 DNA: TGTGCCAGCAGTCCTCCCGGGACAGGGTATGGCTACACCTTC.

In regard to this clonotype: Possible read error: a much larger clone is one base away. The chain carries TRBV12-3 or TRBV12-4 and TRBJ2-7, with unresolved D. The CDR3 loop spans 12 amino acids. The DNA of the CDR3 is TGTGTCAGCAGTTCCTCGCGGTACGAGCAGTACTTC. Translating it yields CVSSSSRYEQYF.

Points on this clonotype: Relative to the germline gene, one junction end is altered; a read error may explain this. The CDR3 loop reads CAWSPGSVGNTVYF. CDR3 DNA sequence: TGTGCCTGGAGCCCGGGGAGTGTTGGAAACACCGTATATTTT. V and J are TRBV30 and TRBJ1-3; D call uncertain. The CDR3 totals 14 residues. CDR1 and CDR2 (germline): GTSNPN, SVGIG (reference sequence). Full variable domain (rest looked up from reference TRBV30 and TRBJ1-3): SQTIHQWPATLVQPVGSPLSLECTVEGTSNPNLYWYRQAAGRGLQLLFYSVGIGQISSEVPQNLSASRPQDRQFILSSKKLLLSDSGFYLCAWSPGSVGNTVYFGEGSWLTVV.

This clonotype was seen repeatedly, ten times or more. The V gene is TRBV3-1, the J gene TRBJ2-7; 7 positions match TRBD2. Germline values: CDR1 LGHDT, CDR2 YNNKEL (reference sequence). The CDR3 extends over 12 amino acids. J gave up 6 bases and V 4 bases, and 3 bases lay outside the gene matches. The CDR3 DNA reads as TGTGCCAGCAGCCGGGGGAGGGGCGAGCAGTACTTC. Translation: CASSRGRGEQYF.

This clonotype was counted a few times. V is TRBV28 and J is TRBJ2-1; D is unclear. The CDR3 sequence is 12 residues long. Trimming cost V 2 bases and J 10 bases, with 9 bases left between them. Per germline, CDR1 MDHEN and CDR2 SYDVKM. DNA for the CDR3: TGTGCCAGCAGTTTACCCCTGCTCGAGCAGTTCTTC. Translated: CASSLPLLEQFF.

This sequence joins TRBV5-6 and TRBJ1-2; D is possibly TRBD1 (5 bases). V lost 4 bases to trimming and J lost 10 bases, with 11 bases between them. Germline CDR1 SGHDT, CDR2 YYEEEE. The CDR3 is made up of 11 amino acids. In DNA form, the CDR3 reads TGTGCCAGCAGCAGGGGTACGGCCTACACCTTC. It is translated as CASSRGTAYTF. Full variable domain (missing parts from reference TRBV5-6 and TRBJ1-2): DAGVTQSPTHLIKTRGQQVTLRCSPKSGHDTVSWYQQALGQGPQFIFQYYEEEERQRGNFPDRFSGHQFPNYSSELNVNALLLGDSALYLCASSRGTAYTFGSGTRLTVV.

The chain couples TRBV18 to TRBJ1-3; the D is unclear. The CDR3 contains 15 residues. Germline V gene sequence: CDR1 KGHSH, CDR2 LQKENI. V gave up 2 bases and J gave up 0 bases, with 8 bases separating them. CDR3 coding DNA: TGTGCCAGCTCACCAACTCCGAGCTCTGGAAACACCATATATTTT. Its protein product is CASSPTPSSGNTIYF.

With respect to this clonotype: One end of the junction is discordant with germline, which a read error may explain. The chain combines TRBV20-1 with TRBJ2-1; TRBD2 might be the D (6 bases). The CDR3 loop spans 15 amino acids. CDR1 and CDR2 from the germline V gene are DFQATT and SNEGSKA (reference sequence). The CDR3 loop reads CSASKPGGPYNERFF. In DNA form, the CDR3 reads TGCAGTGCTAGCAAGCCCGGGGGACCCTACAATGAGCGGTTCTTC.

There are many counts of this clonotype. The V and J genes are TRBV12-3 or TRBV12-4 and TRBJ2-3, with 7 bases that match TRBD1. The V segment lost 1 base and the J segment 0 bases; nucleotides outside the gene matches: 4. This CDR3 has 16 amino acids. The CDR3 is CASSLGQGASTDTQYF. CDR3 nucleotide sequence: TGTGCCAGCAGTTTAGGACAGGGAGCGAGCACAGATACGCAGTATTTT.

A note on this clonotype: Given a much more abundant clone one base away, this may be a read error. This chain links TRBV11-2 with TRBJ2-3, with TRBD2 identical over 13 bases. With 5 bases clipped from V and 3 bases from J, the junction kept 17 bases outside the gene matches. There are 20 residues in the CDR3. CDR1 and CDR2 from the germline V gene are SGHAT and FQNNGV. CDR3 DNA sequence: TGTGCCAGCAGCACCCCTGTCACTAGCGGGGGGGGTATGGGGACAGATACGCAGTATTTT. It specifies CASSTPVTSGGGMGTDTQYF.

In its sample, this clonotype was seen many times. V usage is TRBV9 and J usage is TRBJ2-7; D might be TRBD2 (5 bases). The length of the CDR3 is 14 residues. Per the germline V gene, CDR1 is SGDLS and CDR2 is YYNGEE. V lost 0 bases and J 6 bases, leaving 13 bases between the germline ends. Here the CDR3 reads CASSVAIRGTEQYF. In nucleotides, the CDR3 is TGTGCCAGCAGCGTAGCCATCCGGGGTACCGAGCAGTACTTC.

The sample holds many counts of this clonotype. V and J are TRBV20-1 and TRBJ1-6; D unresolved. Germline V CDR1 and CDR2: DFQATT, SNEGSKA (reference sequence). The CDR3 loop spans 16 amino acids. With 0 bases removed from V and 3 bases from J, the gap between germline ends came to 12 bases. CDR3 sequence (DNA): TGCAGTGCTAGAGATTCCCAGCCCCTCTATAATTCACCCCTCCACTTT. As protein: CSARDSQPLYNSPLHF.

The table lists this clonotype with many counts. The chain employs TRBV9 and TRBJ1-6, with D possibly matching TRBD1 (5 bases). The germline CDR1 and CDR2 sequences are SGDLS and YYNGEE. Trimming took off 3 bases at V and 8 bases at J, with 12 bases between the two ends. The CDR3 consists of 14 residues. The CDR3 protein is CASSAAGSHSPLHF. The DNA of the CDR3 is TGTGCCAGCAGCGCTGCAGGGTCCCATTCACCCCTCCACTTT.

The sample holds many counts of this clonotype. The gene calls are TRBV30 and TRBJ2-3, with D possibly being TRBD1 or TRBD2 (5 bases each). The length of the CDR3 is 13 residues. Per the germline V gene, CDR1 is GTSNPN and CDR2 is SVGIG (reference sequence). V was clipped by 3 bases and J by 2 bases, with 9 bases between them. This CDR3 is CAWSGTYTDTQYF. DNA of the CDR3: TGTGCCTGGAGCGGGACCTACACAGATACGCAGTATTTT.

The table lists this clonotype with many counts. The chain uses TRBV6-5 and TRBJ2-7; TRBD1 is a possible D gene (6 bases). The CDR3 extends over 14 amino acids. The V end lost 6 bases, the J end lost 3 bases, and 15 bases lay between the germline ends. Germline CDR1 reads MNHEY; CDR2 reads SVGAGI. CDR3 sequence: CASRPGTKGYEQYF. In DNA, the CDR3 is TGTGCCAGCAGACCCGGGACAAAGGGCTACGAGCAGTACTTC.

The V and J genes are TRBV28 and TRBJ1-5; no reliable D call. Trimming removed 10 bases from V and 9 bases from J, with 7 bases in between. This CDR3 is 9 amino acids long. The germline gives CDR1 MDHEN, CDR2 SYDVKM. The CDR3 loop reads CATDPPQHF. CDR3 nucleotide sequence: TGTGCCACGGATCCGCCCCAGCATTTT.

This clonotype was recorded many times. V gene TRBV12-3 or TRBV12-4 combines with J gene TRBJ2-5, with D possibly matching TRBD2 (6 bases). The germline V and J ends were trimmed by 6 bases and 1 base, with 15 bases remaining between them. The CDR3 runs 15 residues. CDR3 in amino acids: CASSPTSIRQETQYF. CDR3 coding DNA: TGTGCCAGCAGCCCTACTAGCATCCGCCAAGAGACCCAGTACTTC.

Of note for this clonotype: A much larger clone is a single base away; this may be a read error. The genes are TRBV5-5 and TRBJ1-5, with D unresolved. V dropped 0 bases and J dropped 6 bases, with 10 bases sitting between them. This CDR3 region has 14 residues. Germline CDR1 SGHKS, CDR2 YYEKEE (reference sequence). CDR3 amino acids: CASSLVEDAQPQHF. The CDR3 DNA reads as TGTGCCAGCAGCTTGGTAGAGGATGCTCAGCCCCAGCATTTT.

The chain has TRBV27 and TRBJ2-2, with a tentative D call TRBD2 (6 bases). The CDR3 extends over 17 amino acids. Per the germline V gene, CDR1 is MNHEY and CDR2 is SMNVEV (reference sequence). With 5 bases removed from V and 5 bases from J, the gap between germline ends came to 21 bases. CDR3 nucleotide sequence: TGTGCCAGCAGTCCCCCGGGCCGCCGTGGGGGGACCGGGGAGCTGTTTTTT. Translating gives CASSPPGRRGGTGELFF.

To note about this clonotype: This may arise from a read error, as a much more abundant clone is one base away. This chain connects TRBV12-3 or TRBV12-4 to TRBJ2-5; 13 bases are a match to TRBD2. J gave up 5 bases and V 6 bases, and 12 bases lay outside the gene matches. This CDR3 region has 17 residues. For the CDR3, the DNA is TGTGCCAGCAGCCACAAGACTAGCGGGAGGCTTGTGGAGACCCAGTACTTC. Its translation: CASSHKTSGRLVETQYF.

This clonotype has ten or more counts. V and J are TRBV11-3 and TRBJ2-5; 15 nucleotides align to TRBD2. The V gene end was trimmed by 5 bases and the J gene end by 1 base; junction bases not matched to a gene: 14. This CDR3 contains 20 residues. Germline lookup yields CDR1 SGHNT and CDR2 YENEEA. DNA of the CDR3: TGTGCCAGCAGCCCACCAGATGGACTAGCGGGAGGGCCGGGCCAAGAGACCCAGTACTTC. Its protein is CASSPPDGLAGGPGQETQYF.

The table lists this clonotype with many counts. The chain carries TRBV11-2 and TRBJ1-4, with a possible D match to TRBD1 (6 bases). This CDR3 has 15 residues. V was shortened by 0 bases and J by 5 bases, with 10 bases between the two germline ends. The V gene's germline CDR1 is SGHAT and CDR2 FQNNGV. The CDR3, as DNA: TGTGCCAGCAGCTTAGATCCGGGGGGCAATGAAAAACTGTTTTTT. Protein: CASSLDPGGNEKLFF.